This T cell receptor (beta chain) was captured by sequencing in a study of response to subunit inactivated influenza vaccine. Germline lookup yields CDR1 ENHRY and CDR2 SYGVKD. This CDR3 comprises 15 residues. Losses at the gene ends were 4 bases for V and 2 bases for J; bases not matched to a gene: 4. TCRdb analysed the RT-PCR reads with MiXCR anew, one entry per CDR3 protein. The sample has fewer than 600,000 distinct CDR3 sequences, roughly 7.9% seen once. The receptor's source is a man aged 45 to 70 who received an inactivated influenza vaccine. The source material was PBMCs from blood, sampled 23 months after vaccination. The V gene is TRBV10-3, the J gene TRBJ2-1; 8 nucleotides align to TRBD1. The chain's CDR3 is CAISGPGQAYNEQFF. CDR3 bases: TGTGCCATCAGTGGGCCGGGACAGGCCTACAATGAGCAGTTCTTC.